What follows are 15 T cell receptor beta chains derived from one specimen sequenced in a study of STAT5B mutations in CD4+ large granular lymphocyte leukemia. Produced via immunoSEQ multiplex PCR; TCRdb's table is partial and in-frame only. The sample contains roughly 40,000 clones, 86% of which appear only once. Sequenced material: CD4+ T cells from blood buffy coats. The receptors shown here come from a human donor in good health.

This clone was detected only a few times. CDR3 nucleotides: TGCGCCAGCAGCCAAGGGGTGACTCAGCCCCAGCATTTT. Protein product: CASSQGVTQPQHF. The V call is TRBV4-1, the J call TRBJ1-5, with D hard to call. The ends were cut back, 1 base at V and 6 bases at J, with 7 bases in the middle. The CDR3 runs to 13 residues. Germline V gene data show CDR1 as MGHRA and CDR2 as YSYEKL.

The chain recombines TRBV2 with TRBJ2-7; D is possibly TRBD1 (6 bases). CDR1 is SNHLY, CDR2 FYNNEI, per germline. The CDR3 has 12 amino acids. Trimming shortened V by 6 bases and J by 3 bases, and 9 bases separated the two germline ends. CDR3 in DNA: TGTGCCAGCAGGAGGGACAACTACGAGCAGTACTTC. Protein: CASRRDNYEQYF.

This chain joins TRBV27 and TRBJ1-5; 7 positions agree with TRBD1. Germline V gene data show CDR1 as MNHEY and CDR2 as SMNVEV (reference sequence). The CDR3 totals 18 residues. V lost 6 bases, J lost 4 bases, and 18 bases stayed unmatched. Here the CDR3 reads CASSHGGGGRGQNQPQHF. For the CDR3, the DNA is TGTGCCAGCAGCCACGGTGGAGGGGGCAGGGGTCAAAATCAGCCCCAGCATTTT.

CDR3 residues: CASSIVWDSSGNTIYF. The CDR3, as DNA: TGTGCCAGTAGTATCGTCTGGGATAGCTCTGGAAACACCATATATTTT. The J gene is TRBJ1-3, the V gene TRBV19, with D unresolved. The germline gives CDR1 LNHDA, CDR2 SQIVND (reference sequence). The CDR3 is made up of 16 amino acids. The V end lost 3 bases, the J end lost 0 bases, and 12 bases lay between the germline ends.

The chain is built from TRBV5-1 and TRBJ2-6, with TRBD1 matching over 7 bases. Germline values: CDR1 SGHRS, CDR2 YFSETQ. The length of the CDR3 is 16 residues. Trimming removed 2 bases from V and 0 bases from J; junction bases left unmatched: 2. CDR3 protein: CASSFSGGSGANVLTF. The CDR3 DNA is TGCGCCAGCAGCTTTTCAGGGGGCTCTGGGGCCAACGTCCTGACTTTC.

The chain joins TRBV6-1 to TRBJ2-1; D is uncertain. V was trimmed by 4 bases and J by 2 bases, leaving 12 bases between them. Germline V CDR1 and CDR2: MNHNS, SASEGT. The CDR3 runs to 15 residues. The CDR3 coding sequence is TGTGCCAGCAGTGTGTGGCCTAGTACCTACAATGAGCAGTTCTTC. As protein: CASSVWPSTYNEQFF.

The chain couples TRBV7-9 to TRBJ2-7; D possibly matches TRBD1 or TRBD2 (7 bases each). The V end lost 5 bases, the J end lost 5 bases, and 22 bases lay between the germline ends. This CDR3 has 16 residues. The germline gives CDR1 SEHNR, CDR2 FQNEAQ (reference sequence). CDR3 loop: CASSQGGVSPADEQYF. CDR3 in DNA: TGTGCCAGCAGCCAGGGGGGGGTCTCACCAGCGGACGAGCAGTACTTC.

V gene TRBV7-8 combines with J gene TRBJ1-6; D is uncertain. The CDR3 is 14 residues long. Germline CDR1 SGHVS, CDR2 FQNEAQ. V was cut by 4 bases and J by 6 bases, with 10 bases left in between. The CDR3, as DNA: TGTGCCAGCAGCTCAGAAGCGCTTAATTCACCCCTCCACTTT. The encoded protein is CASSSEALNSPLHF.

The genes are TRBV7-9 and TRBJ2-7, with D perhaps matching TRBD1 (5 bases). The CDR3 runs to 14 residues. V lost 5 bases to trimming and J lost 4 bases, with 15 bases between them. The germline V gene encodes CDR1 SEHNR and CDR2 FQNEAQ (reference sequence). The CDR3 protein is CASSPLVGAYEQYF. The DNA for the CDR3 is TGTGCCAGCAGCCCCCTGGTTGGGGCGTACGAGCAGTACTTC.

The chain employs TRBV5-1 and TRBJ2-7; perhaps TRBD2 as D (6 bases). The V gene lost 8 bases and the J gene lost 3 bases, with 12 bases spanning the gap. The CDR3 is made up of 12 amino acids. Germline V gene lookup returns CDR1 SGHRS and CDR2 YFSETQ. DNA of the CDR3: TGCGCCAGGGAGAATAGCGGCTACGAGCAGTACTTC. Its translation: CARENSGYEQYF.

The table lists this clone with a few counts. The chain couples TRBV28 to TRBJ2-7; D uncertain. From germline, CDR1 is MDHEN and CDR2 SYDVKM. The CDR3 extends over 12 amino acids. The V gene lost 2 bases and the J gene lost 9 bases, with 11 bases spanning the gap. The DNA for the CDR3 is TGTGCCAGCAGTTTAGGGCTTTCGGGGCAGTACTTC. This translates into CASSLGLSGQYF.

This chain joins TRBV7-2 and TRBJ1-2, with unresolved D. CDR1 and CDR2 from the germline V gene are SGHTA and FQGNSA. Deletions cut 3 bases from V and 0 bases from J, with 5 bases between. The CDR3 length is 13 residues. The chain's CDR3 is CASSFDPNYGYTF. The DNA of the CDR3 is TGTGCCAGCAGCTTCGACCCTAACTATGGCTACACCTTC.

The chain links TRBV19 to TRBJ1-2; D might be TRBD1 (6 bases). Deletions cut 7 bases from V and 0 bases from J, with 15 bases between. CDR1 and CDR2 (germline): LNHDA, SQIVND (reference sequence). CDR3 length: 15 amino acids. The CDR3 spells CASIGQSVTNYGYTF. The CDR3 DNA reads as TGTGCCAGTATAGGACAGAGCGTCACTAACTATGGCTACACCTTC.

This clone appeared once. This chain links TRBV6-1 with TRBJ2-7; 7 nucleotides match TRBD2. Germline V gives CDR1 MNHNS, CDR2 SASEGT. With V trimmed by 7 bases and J by 3 bases, 9 bases remained unmatched. The CDR3 is made up of 14 amino acids. The CDR3 DNA follows: TGTGCCAGCACCAAAGTTGGGGGGGGCTACGAGCAGTACTTC. Translating it yields CASTKVGGGYEQYF.

V usage is TRBV15 and J usage is TRBJ1-5; D is unresolved. The CDR3 consists of 16 residues. From germline, CDR1 is LNHNV and CDR2 YYDKDF (reference sequence). The V and J ends lost 3 bases and 4 bases respectively, with 16 bases between them. CDR3 DNA sequence: TGTGCCACCAGCAGTCCTTCCGTCCTGGGGAATCAGCCCCAGCATTTT. Residues: CATSSPSVLGNQPQHF.